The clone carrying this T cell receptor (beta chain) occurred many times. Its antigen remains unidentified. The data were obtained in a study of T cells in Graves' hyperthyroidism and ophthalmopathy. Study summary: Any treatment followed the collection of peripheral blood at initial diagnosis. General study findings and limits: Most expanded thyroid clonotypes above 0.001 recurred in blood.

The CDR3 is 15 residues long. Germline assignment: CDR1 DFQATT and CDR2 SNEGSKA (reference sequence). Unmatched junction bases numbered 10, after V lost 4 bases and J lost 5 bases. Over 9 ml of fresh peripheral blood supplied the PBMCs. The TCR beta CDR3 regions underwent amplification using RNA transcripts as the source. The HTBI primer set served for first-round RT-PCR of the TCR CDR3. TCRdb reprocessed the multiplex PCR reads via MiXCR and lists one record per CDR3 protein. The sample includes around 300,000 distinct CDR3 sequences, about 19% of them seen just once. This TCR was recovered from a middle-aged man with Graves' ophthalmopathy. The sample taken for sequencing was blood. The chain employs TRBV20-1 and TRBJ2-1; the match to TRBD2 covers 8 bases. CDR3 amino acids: CSAILRGRSHNEQFF. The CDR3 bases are TGCAGTGCTATCTTACGCGGGAGGTCCCACAATGAGCAGTTCTTC.